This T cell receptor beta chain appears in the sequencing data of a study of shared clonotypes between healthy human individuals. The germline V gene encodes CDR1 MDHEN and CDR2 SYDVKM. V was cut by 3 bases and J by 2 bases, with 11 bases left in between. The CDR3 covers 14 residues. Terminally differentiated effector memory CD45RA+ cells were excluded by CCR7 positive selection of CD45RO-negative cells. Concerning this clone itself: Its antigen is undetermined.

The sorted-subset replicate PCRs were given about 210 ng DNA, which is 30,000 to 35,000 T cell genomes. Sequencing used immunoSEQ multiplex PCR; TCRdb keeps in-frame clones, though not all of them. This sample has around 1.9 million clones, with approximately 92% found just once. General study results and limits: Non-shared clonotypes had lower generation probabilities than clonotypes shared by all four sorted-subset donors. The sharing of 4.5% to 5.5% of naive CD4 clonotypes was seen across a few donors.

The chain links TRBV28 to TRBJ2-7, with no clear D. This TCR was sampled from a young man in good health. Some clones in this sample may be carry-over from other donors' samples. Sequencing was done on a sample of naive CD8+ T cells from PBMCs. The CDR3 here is CASSFFSGTYEQYF. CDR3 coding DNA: TGTGCCAGCAGTTTCTTCAGTGGAACCTACGAGCAGTACTTC. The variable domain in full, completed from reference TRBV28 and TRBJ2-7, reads DVKVTQSSRYLVKRTGEKVFLECVQDMDHENMFWYRQDPGLGLRLIYFSYDVKMKEKGDIPEGYSVSREKKERFSLILESASTNQTSMYLCASSFFSGTYEQYFGPGTRLTVT.